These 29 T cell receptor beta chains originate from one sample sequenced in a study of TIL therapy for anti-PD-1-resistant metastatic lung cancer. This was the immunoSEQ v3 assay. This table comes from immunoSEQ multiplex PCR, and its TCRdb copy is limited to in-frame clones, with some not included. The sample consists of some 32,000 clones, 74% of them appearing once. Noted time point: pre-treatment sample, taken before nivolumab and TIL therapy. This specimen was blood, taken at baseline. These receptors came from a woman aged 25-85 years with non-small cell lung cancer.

CDR3 sequence: CASSEAGGSGDTQYF. In DNA form, the CDR3 reads TGTGCCAGCAGTGAAGCAGGGGGATCAGGAGATACGCAGTATTTT. This chain links TRBV2 with TRBJ2-3; possible D gene TRBD1, 6 bases. Germline V gene sequence: CDR1 SNHLY, CDR2 FYNNEI. Deletions cut 0 bases from V and 5 bases from J, with 12 bases between. The CDR3 covers 15 residues.

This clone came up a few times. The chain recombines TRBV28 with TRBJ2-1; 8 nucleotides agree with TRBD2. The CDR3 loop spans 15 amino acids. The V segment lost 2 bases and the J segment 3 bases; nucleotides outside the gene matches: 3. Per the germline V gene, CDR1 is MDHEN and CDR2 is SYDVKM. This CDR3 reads CASSLASGGYNEQFF. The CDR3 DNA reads TGTGCCAGCAGTTTAGCAAGCGGGGGCTACAATGAGCAGTTCTTC.

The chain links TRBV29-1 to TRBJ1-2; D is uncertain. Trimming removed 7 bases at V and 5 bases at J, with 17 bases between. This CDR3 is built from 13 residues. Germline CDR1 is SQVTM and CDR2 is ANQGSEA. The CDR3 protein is CSDSPGTGYGYTF. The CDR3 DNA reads TGCAGCGATTCACCAGGAACGGGTTATGGCTACACCTTC. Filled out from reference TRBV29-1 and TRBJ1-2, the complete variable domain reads SAVISQKPSRDICQRGTSLTIQCQVDSQVTMMFWYRQQPGQSLTLIATANQGSEATYESGFVIDKFPISRPNLTFSTLTVSNMSPEDSSIYLCSDSPGTGYGYTFGSGTRLTVV.

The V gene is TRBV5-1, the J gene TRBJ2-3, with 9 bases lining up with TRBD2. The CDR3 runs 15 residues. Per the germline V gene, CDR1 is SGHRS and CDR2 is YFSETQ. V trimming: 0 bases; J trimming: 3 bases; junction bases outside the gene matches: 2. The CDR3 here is CASSLALAGTDTQYF. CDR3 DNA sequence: TGCGCCAGCAGCTTGGCTCTAGCGGGGACAGATACGCAGTATTTT.

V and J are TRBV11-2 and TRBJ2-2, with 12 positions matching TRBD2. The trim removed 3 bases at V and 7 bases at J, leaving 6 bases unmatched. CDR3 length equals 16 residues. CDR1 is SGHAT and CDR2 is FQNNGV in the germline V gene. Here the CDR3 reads CASSLTSGSGVGELFF. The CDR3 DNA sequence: TGTGCCAGCAGCTTGACTAGCGGGAGCGGGGTCGGGGAGCTGTTTTTT.

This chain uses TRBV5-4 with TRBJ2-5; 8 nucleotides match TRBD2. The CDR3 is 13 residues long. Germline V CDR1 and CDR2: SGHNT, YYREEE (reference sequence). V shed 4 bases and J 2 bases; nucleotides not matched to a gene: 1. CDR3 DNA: TGTGCCAGCAGCCCTAGCGGGCAAGAGACCCAGTACTTC. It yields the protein CASSPSGQETQYF.

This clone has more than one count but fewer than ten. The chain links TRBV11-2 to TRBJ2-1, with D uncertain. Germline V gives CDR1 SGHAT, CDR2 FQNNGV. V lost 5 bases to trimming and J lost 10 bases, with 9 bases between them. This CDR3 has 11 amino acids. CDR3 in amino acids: CASSPMGEQFF. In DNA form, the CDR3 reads TGTGCCAGCAGCCCAATGGGAGAGCAGTTCTTC.

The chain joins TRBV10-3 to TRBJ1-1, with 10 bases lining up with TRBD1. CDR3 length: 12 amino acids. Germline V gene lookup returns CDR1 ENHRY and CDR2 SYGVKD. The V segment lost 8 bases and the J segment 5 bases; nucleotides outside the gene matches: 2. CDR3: CAIGDRGTEAFF. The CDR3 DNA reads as TGTGCCATCGGGGACAGGGGAACTGAAGCTTTCTTT.

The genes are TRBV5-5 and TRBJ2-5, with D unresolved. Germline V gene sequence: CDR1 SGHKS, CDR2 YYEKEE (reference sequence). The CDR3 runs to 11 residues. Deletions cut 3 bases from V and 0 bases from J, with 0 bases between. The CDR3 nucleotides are TGTGCCAGCAGCTACCAAGAGACCCAGTACTTC. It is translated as CASSYQETQYF. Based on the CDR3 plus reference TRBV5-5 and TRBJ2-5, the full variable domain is DAGVTQSPTHLIKTRGQQVTLRCSPISGHKSVSWYQQVLGQGPQFIFQYYEKEERGRGNFPDRFSARQFPNYSSELNVNALLLGDSALYLCASSYQETQYFGPGTRLLVL.

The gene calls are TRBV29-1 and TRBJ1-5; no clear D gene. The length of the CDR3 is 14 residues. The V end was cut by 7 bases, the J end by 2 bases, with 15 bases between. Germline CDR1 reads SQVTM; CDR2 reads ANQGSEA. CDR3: CSAMKDGGNQPQHF. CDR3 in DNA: TGCAGCGCCATGAAGGACGGAGGCAATCAGCCCCAGCATTTT.

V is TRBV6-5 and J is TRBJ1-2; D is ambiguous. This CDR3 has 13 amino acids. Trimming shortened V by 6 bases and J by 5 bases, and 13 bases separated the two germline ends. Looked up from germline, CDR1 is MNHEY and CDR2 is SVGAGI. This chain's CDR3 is CASSGGYLYGYTF. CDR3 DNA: TGTGCCAGCAGCGGAGGGTATCTTTATGGCTACACCTTC.

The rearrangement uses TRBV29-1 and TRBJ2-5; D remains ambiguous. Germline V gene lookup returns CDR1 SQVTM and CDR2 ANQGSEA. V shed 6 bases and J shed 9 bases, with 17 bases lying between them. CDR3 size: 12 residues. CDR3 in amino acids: CSVYDQNAAQYF. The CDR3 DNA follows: TGCAGCGTCTACGACCAAAATGCGGCCCAGTACTTC.

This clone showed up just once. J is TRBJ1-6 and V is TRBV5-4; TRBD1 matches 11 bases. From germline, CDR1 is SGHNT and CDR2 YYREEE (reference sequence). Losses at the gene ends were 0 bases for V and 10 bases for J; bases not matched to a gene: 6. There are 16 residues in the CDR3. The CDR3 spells CASSLGTGGAGSPLHF. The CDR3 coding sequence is TGTGCCAGCAGCTTGGGGACAGGGGGCGCAGGGTCACCCCTCCACTTT.

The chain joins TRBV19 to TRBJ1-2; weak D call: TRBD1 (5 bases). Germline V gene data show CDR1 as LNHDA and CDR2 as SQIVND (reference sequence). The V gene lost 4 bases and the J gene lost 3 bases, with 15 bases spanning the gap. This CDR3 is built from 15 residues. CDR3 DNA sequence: TGTGCCAGTAGTAAAATCGGTGGGGACTACTATGGCTACACCTTC. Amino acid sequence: CASSKIGGDYYGYTF.

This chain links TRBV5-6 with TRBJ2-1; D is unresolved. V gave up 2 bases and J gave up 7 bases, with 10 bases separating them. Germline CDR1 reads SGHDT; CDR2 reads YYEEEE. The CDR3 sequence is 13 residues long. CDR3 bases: TGTGCCAGCAGCTTCGTCGCTGGGAATGAGCAGTTCTTC. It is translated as CASSFVAGNEQFF. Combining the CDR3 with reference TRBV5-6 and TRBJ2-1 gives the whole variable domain DAGVTQSPTHLIKTRGQQVTLRCSPKSGHDTVSWYQQALGQGPQFIFQYYEEEERQRGNFPDRFSGHQFPNYSSELNVNALLLGDSALYLCASSFVAGNEQFFGPGTRLTVL.

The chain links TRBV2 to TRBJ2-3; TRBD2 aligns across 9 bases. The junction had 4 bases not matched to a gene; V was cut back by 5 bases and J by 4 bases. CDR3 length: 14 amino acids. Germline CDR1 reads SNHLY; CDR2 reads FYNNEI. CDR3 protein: CASSSGRWADTQYF. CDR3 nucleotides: TGTGCCAGCAGTAGCGGGAGGTGGGCAGATACGCAGTATTTT.

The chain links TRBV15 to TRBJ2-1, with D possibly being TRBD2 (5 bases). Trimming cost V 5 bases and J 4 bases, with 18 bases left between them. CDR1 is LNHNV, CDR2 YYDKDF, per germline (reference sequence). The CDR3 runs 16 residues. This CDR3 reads CATSWTANPLYNEQFF. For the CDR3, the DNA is TGTGCCACCAGCTGGACTGCGAACCCCCTGTACAATGAGCAGTTCTTC. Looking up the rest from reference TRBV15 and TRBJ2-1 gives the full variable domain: DAMVIQNPRYQVTQFGKPVTLSCSQTLNHNVMYWYQQKSSQAPKLLFHYYDKDFNNEADTPDNFQSRRPNTSFCFLDIRSPGLGDTAMYLCATSWTANPLYNEQFFGPGTRLTVL.

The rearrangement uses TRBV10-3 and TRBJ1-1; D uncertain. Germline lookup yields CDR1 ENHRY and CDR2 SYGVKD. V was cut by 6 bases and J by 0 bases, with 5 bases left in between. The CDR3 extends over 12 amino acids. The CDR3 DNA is TGTGCCATCAGAGGGTTGAACACTGAAGCTTTCTTT. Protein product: CAIRGLNTEAFF.

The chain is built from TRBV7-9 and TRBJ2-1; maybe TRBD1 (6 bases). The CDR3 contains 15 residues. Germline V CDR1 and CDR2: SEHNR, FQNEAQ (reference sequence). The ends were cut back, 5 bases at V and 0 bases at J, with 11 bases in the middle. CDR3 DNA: TGTGCCAGCAGCAAGGACAGAAGCTCCTACAATGAGCAGTTCTTC. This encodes CASSKDRSSYNEQFF.

The CDR3 loop is CASSLSDRVGADTQYF. As DNA, the CDR3 is TGTGCCAGCAGCTTGAGCGACAGGGTAGGGGCAGATACGCAGTATTTT. This chain connects TRBV5-4 to TRBJ2-3, with 7 bases fitting TRBD1. Germline values: CDR1 SGHNT, CDR2 YYREEE (reference sequence). CDR3 size: 16 residues. V lost 1 base, J lost 4 bases, and 9 bases stayed unmatched.

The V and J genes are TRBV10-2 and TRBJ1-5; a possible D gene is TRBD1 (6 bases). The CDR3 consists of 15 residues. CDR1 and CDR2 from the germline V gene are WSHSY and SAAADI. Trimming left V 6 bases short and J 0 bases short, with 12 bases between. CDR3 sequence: CASRDSRSSNQPQHF. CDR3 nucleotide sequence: TGCGCCAGCAGGGACAGCCGGTCTAGCAATCAGCCCCAGCATTTT.

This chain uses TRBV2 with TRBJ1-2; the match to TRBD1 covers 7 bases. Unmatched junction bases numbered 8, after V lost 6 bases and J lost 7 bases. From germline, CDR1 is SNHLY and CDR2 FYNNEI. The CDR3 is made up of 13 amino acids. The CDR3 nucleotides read TGTGCCAGCAGAGTGACAGGGAGGAGTGGCTACACCTTC. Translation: CASRVTGRSGYTF.

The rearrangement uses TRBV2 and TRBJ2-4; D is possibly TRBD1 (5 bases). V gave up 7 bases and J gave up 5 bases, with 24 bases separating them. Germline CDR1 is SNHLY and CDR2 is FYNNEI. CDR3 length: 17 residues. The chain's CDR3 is CASIGAGFFGFENIQYF. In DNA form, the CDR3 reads TGTGCCAGCATTGGGGCAGGGTTTTTTGGTTTTGAAAACATTCAGTACTTC.

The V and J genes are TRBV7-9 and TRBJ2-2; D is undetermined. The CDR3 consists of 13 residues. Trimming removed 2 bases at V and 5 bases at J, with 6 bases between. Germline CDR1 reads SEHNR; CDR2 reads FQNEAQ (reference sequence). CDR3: CASSLSRTGELFF. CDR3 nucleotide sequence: TGTGCCAGCAGCTTATCTAGGACCGGGGAGCTGTTTTTT.

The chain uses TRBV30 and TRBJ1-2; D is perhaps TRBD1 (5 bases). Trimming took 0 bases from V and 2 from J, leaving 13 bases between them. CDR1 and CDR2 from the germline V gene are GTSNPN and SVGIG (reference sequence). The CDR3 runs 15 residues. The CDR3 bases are TGTGCCTGGAGTGTACCGGGACGCCTCAACTATGGCTACACCTTC. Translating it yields CAWSVPGRLNYGYTF.

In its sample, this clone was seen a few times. The CDR3 nucleotides read TGCGCCAGCAGCCAAGTGGGACTAGCAATTGATACGCAGTATTTT. Its translation: CASSQVGLAIDTQYF. The J gene is TRBJ2-3, the V gene TRBV4-1; 9 bases fit TRBD2. CDR3 length: 15 amino acids. The V gene's germline CDR1 is MGHRA and CDR2 YSYEKL. Trimming cost V 1 base and J 6 bases; bases outside gene matches: 5.

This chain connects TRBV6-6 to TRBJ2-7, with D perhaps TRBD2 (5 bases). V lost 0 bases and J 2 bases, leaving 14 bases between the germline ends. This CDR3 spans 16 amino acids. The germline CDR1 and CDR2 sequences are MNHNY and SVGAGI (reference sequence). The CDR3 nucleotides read TGTGCCAGCAGTTACTCCTCCGCGAGGGCCGCCTACGAGCAGTACTTC. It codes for CASSYSSARAAYEQYF.

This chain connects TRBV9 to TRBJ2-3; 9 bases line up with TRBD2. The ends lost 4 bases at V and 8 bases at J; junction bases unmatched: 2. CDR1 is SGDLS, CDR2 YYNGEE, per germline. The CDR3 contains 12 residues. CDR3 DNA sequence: TGTGCCAGCAGCCCTAGCGGGACTACGCAGTATTTT. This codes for CASSPSGTTQYF.

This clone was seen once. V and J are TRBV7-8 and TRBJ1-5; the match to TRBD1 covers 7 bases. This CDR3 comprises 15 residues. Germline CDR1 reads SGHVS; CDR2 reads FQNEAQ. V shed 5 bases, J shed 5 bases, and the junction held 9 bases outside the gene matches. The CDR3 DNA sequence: TGTGCCAGCAGCGGGGGGGAGGGGGCGTATCAGCCCCAGCATTTT. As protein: CASSGGEGAYQPQHF.